These 27 T cell receptor beta chains were all obtained from the same sample, sequenced in a study of T cell repertoires in cytomegalovirus infection (dated by TCRdb to the late 2010s). The reads were generated on an Illumina HiSeq 1500. Starting from the raw public reads, TCRdb applied fastp trimming at Q25, assembled clones with MiXCR and retained in-frame beta chains. Rows matching on CDR3 protein sequence are summarized as one entry with the most common DNA and genes. The sample profile shows around 69,000 distinct CDR3 sequences; around 20% of them were found once. The biggest ten clones account for 55% to 75% of the sample. Their target antigens are unknown. In light of the paper, this sample's treatment or condition label describes: in vitro stimulation with specific CMV peptide epitopes to enrich CMV-specific T cells. Sequences were derived from CD8+ T cells from cultured PBMCs, sampled from culture after CMV antigen stimulation. The receptor set was obtained from a human donor in good health (CMV status not recorded). Some clones in this sample may be carry-over from other donors' samples.

This clonotype has ten or more counts. The chain recombines TRBV13 with TRBJ2-1; 14 bases match TRBD2. This CDR3 spans 16 amino acids. Germline-derived CDR1 and CDR2 are PRHDT and FYEKMQ (reference sequence). V gave up 5 bases and J gave up 3 bases; unmatched junction bases: 3. CDR3 sequence (DNA): TGTGCCAGCAGCCCAGGACTAGCGGGGGGCTACAATGAGCAGTTCTTC. Amino acid sequence: CASSPGLAGGYNEQFF.

The sample holds a few counts of this clonotype. DNA for the CDR3: TGTGCCAGCAGCGCGGGCCCCGGCTCATTACCCTACAATGAGCAGTTCTTC. It yields the protein CASSAGPGSLPYNEQFF. The rearrangement uses TRBV7-8 and TRBJ2-1, with D perhaps TRBD2 (5 bases). CDR3 length: 17 amino acids. V lost 5 bases and J 2 bases, leaving 19 bases between the germline ends. Germline loops: CDR1 SGHVS, CDR2 FQNEAQ.

This sequence joins TRBV5-1 and TRBJ1-2; possible D gene TRBD1, 5 bases. The germline V gene has CDR1 SGHRS and CDR2 YFSETQ. Trimming stripped 4 bases from V and 0 bases from J, with 10 bases between. CDR3 length: 14 residues. The CDR3, as DNA: TGCGCCAGCAGCCCCGAGACAGCTAACTATGGCTACACCTTC. Translated, it gives CASSPETANYGYTF.

This clonotype was seen only once. V is TRBV7-9 and J is TRBJ1-1; 7 nucleotides align to TRBD1. The CDR3 loop spans 16 amino acids. The germline V gene has CDR1 SEHNR and CDR2 FQNEAQ (reference sequence). V was pared by 5 bases and J by 3 bases, with 12 bases of the junction left unmatched. This CDR3 reads CASSLTPRGGDTEAFF. DNA for the CDR3: TGTGCCAGCAGCCTCACACCCAGGGGGGGGGACACTGAAGCTTTCTTT.

The chain employs TRBV7-8 and TRBJ1-2; 8 positions match TRBD1. CDR1 and CDR2 from the germline V gene are SGHVS and FQNEAQ. With V trimmed by 3 bases and J by 7 bases, 7 bases remained unmatched. The CDR3 runs 14 residues. The CDR3 loop reads CASSFEDRVSGYTF. CDR3 coding DNA: TGTGCCAGCAGCTTCGAGGACAGGGTCTCTGGCTACACCTTC.

This clonotype was seen ten or more times. This chain connects TRBV7-2 to TRBJ1-2; perhaps TRBD1 as D (6 bases). Trimming took 1 base from V and 7 from J, leaving 10 bases between them. The CDR3 is 13 amino acids. Germline loops: CDR1 SGHTA, CDR2 FQGNSA. The CDR3: CASSLDPRGGYTF. The CDR3 DNA sequence: TGTGCCAGCAGCTTAGACCCCAGGGGTGGCTACACCTTC.

The V gene is TRBV4-2, the J gene TRBJ1-3; D unclear. The germline CDR1 and CDR2 sequences are LGHNA and YNFKEQ. This CDR3 is built from 17 residues. V lost 0 bases, J lost 0 bases, and 12 bases lay in between. CDR3 nucleotide sequence: TGTGCCAGCAGCCAAGAGGGAGGCGGATACTCTGGAAACACCATATATTTT. Amino acids: CASSQEGGGYSGNTIYF.

The sample holds a few counts of this clonotype. The V gene is TRBV5-6, the J gene TRBJ1-1; weak D call: TRBD1 (5 bases). The germline V gene encodes CDR1 SGHDT and CDR2 YYEEEE. The CDR3 runs 14 residues. V was trimmed by 4 bases and J by 0 bases, leaving 10 bases between them. The DNA for the CDR3 is TGTGCCAGCAGCACGGGACCGTTGAACACTGAAGCTTTCTTT. Translating it yields CASSTGPLNTEAFF.

V is TRBV7-8 and J is TRBJ2-3; 7 positions agree with TRBD2. The CDR3 extends over 16 amino acids. The germline V gene encodes CDR1 SGHVS and CDR2 FQNEAQ. Trimming at V came to 4 bases and at J to 2 bases, leaving 9 bases not matched to a gene. The CDR3 loop reads CASSSETGTNTDTQYF. The CDR3 region has the DNA TGTGCCAGCAGCTCGGAAACCGGGACTAACACAGATACGCAGTATTTT.

There are a few counts of this clonotype. The rearrangement links TRBV6-2 or TRBV6-3 to TRBJ1-5, with 7 bases matching TRBD1. CDR1 is MNHEY and CDR2 is SVGEGT in the germline V gene. The CDR3 length is 15 residues. Trimming removed 2 bases from V and 4 bases from J; junction bases left unmatched: 5. In DNA form, the CDR3 reads TGTGCCAGCAGTTACGCCCCCAGGGGGAATCAGCCCCAGCATTTT. This sequence encodes CASSYAPRGNQPQHF.

This clonotype has just a few counts. This chain uses TRBV6-2 or TRBV6-3 with TRBJ2-2; D is uncertain. This CDR3 is 13 amino acids long. V was pared by 2 bases and J by 7 bases, with 8 bases between. CDR1 MNHEY and CDR2 SVGEGT come from the germline V gene. This chain's CDR3 is CASSYGTVGELFF. The CDR3 region has the DNA TGTGCCAGCAGTTACGGTACAGTCGGGGAGCTGTTTTTT.

The sample holds a few counts of this clonotype. The chain is built from TRBV7-8 and TRBJ1-2, with a possible D match to TRBD1 (5 bases). With 1 base removed from V and 2 bases from J, the gap between germline ends came to 17 bases. The CDR3 length is 17 residues. Looked up from germline, CDR1 is SGHVS and CDR2 is FQNEAQ. The CDR3 protein is CASSLVTTPRGNYGYTF. The DNA of the CDR3 is TGTGCCAGCAGCTTAGTGACCACTCCCCGGGGGAACTATGGCTACACCTTC.

This clonotype showed up just a few times. This chain connects TRBV7-8 to TRBJ2-7; 10 positions match TRBD1. V lost 5 bases and J lost 5; bases outside the gene matches: 15. Looked up from germline, CDR1 is SGHVS and CDR2 is FQNEAQ. CDR3 length equals 17 residues. The CDR3: CASSGPKRQGAFHEQYF. The CDR3 DNA is TGTGCCAGCAGCGGTCCGAAGAGACAGGGGGCGTTTCACGAGCAGTACTTC.

V and J are TRBV6-2 or TRBV6-3 and TRBJ1-1; 9 bases agree with TRBD1. J lost 4 bases, V lost 0 bases, and 0 bases had no gene match. Per the germline V gene, CDR1 is MNHEY and CDR2 is SVGEGT. This CDR3 has 14 amino acids. The CDR3, as DNA: TGTGCCAGCAGTTACTCGACAGGGGGCACTGAAGCTTTCTTT. Amino acids: CASSYSTGGTEAFF.

This clonotype came up a few times. This chain links TRBV27 with TRBJ1-1; possible D gene TRBD1, 5 bases. The CDR3 is 14 residues long. V dropped 5 bases and J dropped 4 bases, with 14 bases sitting between them. Germline V gene lookup returns CDR1 MNHEY and CDR2 SMNVEV (reference sequence). The CDR3 nucleotides are TGTGCCAGCAGTAATTCAGGGTGGGGCACTGAAGCTTTCTTT. It codes for CASSNSGWGTEAFF.

This rearrangement joins TRBV28 to TRBJ1-5, with D unresolved. The germline CDR1 and CDR2 sequences are MDHEN and SYDVKM. V was trimmed by 3 bases and J by 0 bases, leaving 18 bases between them. The CDR3 is made up of 18 amino acids. The CDR3 is CASSFSEGPTFSNQPQHF. CDR3 nucleotides: TGTGCCAGCAGTTTTTCTGAAGGACCCACCTTTAGCAATCAGCCCCAGCATTTT.

This clonotype was observed a handful of times. This chain connects TRBV5-1 to TRBJ1-1; the match to TRBD1 covers 11 bases. V shed 4 bases and J 5 bases; nucleotides not matched to a gene: 4. The CDR3 runs to 14 residues. Germline CDR1 SGHRS, CDR2 YFSETQ. CDR3 DNA sequence: TGCGCCAGCAGCGGACAGGGGGCGAGAACTGAAGCTTTCTTT. It is translated as CASSGQGARTEAFF.

This clonotype was counted a few times. V is TRBV15 and J is TRBJ2-5; 7 nucleotides line up with TRBD1. Germline-derived CDR1 and CDR2 are LNHNV and YYDKDF (reference sequence). The CDR3 is 17 residues long. V was pared by 4 bases and J by 5 bases, with 16 bases of the junction left unmatched. The CDR3 loop is CATSKTLRQGRGETQYF. CDR3 DNA sequence: TGTGCCACCAGCAAAACCCTACGACAGGGCCGTGGGGAGACCCAGTACTTC.

This clonotype was counted between two and nine times. The rearrangement uses TRBV6-6 and TRBJ2-5; D gene ambiguous. CDR1 is MNHNY, CDR2 SVGAGI, per germline (reference sequence). The CDR3 sequence is 9 residues long. V lost 11 bases and J 8 bases, leaving 9 bases between the germline ends. CDR3 coding DNA: TGTGCCGTCGGCGGAACCCAGTACTTC. As protein: CAVGGTQYF.

The chain is built from TRBV7-9 and TRBJ2-1, with TRBD2 matching over 7 bases. Germline CDR1 reads SEHNR; CDR2 reads FQNEAQ (reference sequence). V lost 3 bases to trimming and J lost 4 bases; unmatched junction nucleotides: 9. CDR3 size: 16 residues. CDR3 region: CASSLGGMGLYNEQFF. CDR3 DNA: TGTGCCAGCAGCTTGGGGGGGATGGGTCTTTACAATGAGCAGTTCTTC.

This clonotype has just a few counts. This rearrangement joins TRBV6-2 or TRBV6-3 to TRBJ1-5, with TRBD1 identical over 7 bases. The length of the CDR3 is 20 residues. The germline gives CDR1 MNHEY, CDR2 SVGEGT. V shed 6 bases, J shed 2 bases, and the junction held 22 bases outside the gene matches. As DNA, the CDR3 is TGTGCCAGCAGGACCCTCTTCCGGGACAGCCTCAAGGATGGCAATCAGCCCCAGCATTTT. Its protein product is CASRTLFRDSLKDGNQPQHF.

This clonotype was counted between two and nine times. The chain combines TRBV7-9 with TRBJ1-6, with 8 positions matching TRBD1. Germline-derived CDR1 and CDR2 are SEHNR and FQNEAQ (reference sequence). The CDR3 totals 15 residues. The V segment lost 10 bases and the J segment 3 bases; nucleotides outside the gene matches: 8. The CDR3 protein is CAIPDRDVYNSPLHF. The DNA of the CDR3 is TGTGCCATCCCGGACAGGGACGTCTATAATTCACCCCTCCACTTT.

This clonotype came up a few times. This chain joins TRBV27 and TRBJ1-6, with TRBD1 as a possible D gene (6 bases). The CDR3 is made up of 14 amino acids. Trimming took 5 bases from V and 3 from J, leaving 8 bases between them. Germline CDR1 reads MNHEY; CDR2 reads SMNVEV (reference sequence). The CDR3 is CASSTRGYNSPLHF. The DNA for the CDR3 is TGTGCCAGCAGTACCAGGGGCTATAATTCACCCCTCCACTTT.

The V and J genes are TRBV7-2 and TRBJ1-5; the D gene is possibly TRBD1 (6 bases). The CDR3 has 15 amino acids. Trimming stripped 2 bases from V and 3 bases from J, with 11 bases between. CDR1 SGHTA and CDR2 FQGNSA come from the germline V gene. The CDR3 DNA reads as TGTGCCAGCAGCTTAAATGGGGGGCACAATCAGCCCCAGCATTTT. This encodes CASSLNGGHNQPQHF.

This clonotype appeared a few times. J is TRBJ1-2 and V is TRBV27, with 10 bases fitting TRBD1. Germline V gene data show CDR1 as MNHEY and CDR2 as SMNVEV (reference sequence). CDR3 size: 14 residues. V shed 7 bases, J shed 5 bases, and the junction held 7 bases outside the gene matches. The CDR3 DNA reads TGTGCCAGCACCCGACAGGGGGCGAGTTATGGCTACACCTTC. Residues: CASTRQGASYGYTF.

The rearrangement joins TRBV6-5 to TRBJ1-3, with no clear D. The germline V gene encodes CDR1 MNHEY and CDR2 SVGAGI. V dropped 0 bases and J dropped 0 bases, with 6 bases sitting between them. The CDR3 covers 15 residues. The CDR3 DNA is TGTGCCAGCAGTTACTCCGCCGGCTCTGGAAACACCATATATTTT. It is translated as CASSYSAGSGNTIYF.

V is TRBV12-3 or TRBV12-4 and J is TRBJ1-2; no clear D gene. The CDR3 runs to 18 residues. V was trimmed by 5 bases and J by 5 bases, leaving 27 bases between them. In nucleotides, the CDR3 is TGTGCCAGCAGTCGCGTAGAACTTAGAAGGGATTCCCAATATGGCTACACCTTC. This encodes CASSRVELRRDSQYGYTF.